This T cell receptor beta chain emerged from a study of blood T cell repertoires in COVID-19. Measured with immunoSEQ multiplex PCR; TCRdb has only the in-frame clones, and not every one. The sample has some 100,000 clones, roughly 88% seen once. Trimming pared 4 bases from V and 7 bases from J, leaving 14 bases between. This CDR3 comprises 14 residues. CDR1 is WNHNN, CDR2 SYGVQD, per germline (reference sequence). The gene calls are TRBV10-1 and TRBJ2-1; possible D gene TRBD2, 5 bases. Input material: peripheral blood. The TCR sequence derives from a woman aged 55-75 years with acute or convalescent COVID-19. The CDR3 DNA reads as TGCGCCAGCAGTGTCGAGGTTGAGGGAAATGAGCAGTTCTTC. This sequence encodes CASSVEVEGNEQFF.